The 17 T cell receptor beta chains listed next were all sequenced from one sample in a study of CXCR3-negative and CXCR3-positive naive CD8 T cells. UMI-labeled TRB cDNA libraries were prepared by 5' RACE. TCRdb reprocessed the 5' RACE reads, keeping one entry per CDR3 protein, no DNA. The table for this sample gives tens of thousands of distinct CDR3 sequences. What was sequenced was naive CXCR3- CD8+ T cells from blood. Subset given: CD45RO-CCR7+CD27+CD95- naive CD8+ T cells lacking CXCR3 (TNR3-). These receptors were taken from a human donor in good health. Some clones in this sample may be carry-over from other donors' samples.

J is TRBJ2-7 and V is TRBV7-2. This CDR3 spans 11 amino acids. The germline V gene encodes CDR1 SGHTA and CDR2 FQGNSA. CDR3: CASSLVYEQYF.

The gene calls are TRBV4-1 and TRBJ2-1. The CDR3 loop spans 14 amino acids. CDR1 MGHRA and CDR2 YSYEKL come from the germline V gene. This CDR3 reads CASSQLRLYNEQFF.

This chain joins TRBV7-9 and TRBJ1-2. This CDR3 region has 11 residues. Germline CDR1 reads SEHNR; CDR2 reads FQNEAQ (reference sequence). CDR3 in amino acids: CASSLALGYTF.

The gene calls are TRBV7-9 and TRBJ1-2; TCRdb's D gene call, TRBD1, goes unchecked for lack of DNA. The CDR3 sequence is 16 residues long. Germline CDR1 SEHNR, CDR2 FQNEAQ (reference sequence). CDR3 loop: CASSSGIPLHGYGYTF.

The V and J genes are TRBV6-2 or TRBV6-3 and TRBJ2-7; as DNA is missing, the TRBD1 call by TCRdb cannot be tested. This CDR3 is 15 amino acids long. The germline V gene has CDR1 MNHEY and CDR2 SVGEGT. CDR3 sequence: CASSVGGPTYYEQYF.

The chain couples TRBV7-3 to TRBJ2-3; TCRdb proposes TRBD1, but this gene call is untestable without DNA. The germline CDR1 and CDR2 sequences are SGHTA and FQGTGA. CDR3 size: 17 residues. The CDR3 is CASSLRPTEYGADTQYF. Full variable domain (remainder filled in from reference TRBV7-3 and TRBJ2-3): GAGVSQTPSNKVTEKGKYVELRCDPISGHTALYWYRQSLGQGPEFLIYFQGTGAADDSGLPNDRFFAVRPEGSVSTLKIQRTERGDSAVYLCASSLRPTEYGADTQYFGPGTRLTVL.

The chain joins TRBV5-5 to TRBJ2-7; absent DNA, TCRdb's TRBD1 call cannot be checked. The CDR3 totals 14 residues. Germline CDR1 reads SGHKS; CDR2 reads YYEKEE (reference sequence). The CDR3 sequence: CASSLTGFPYEQYF.

V usage is TRBV7-9 and J usage is TRBJ2-7; the TCRdb D gene call, TRBD2, has no DNA to confirm it. CDR3 length: 14 amino acids. Germline assignment: CDR1 SEHNR and CDR2 FQNEAQ (reference sequence). The CDR3 protein is CASSLESPSYEQYF.

This chain's CDR3 is CASSLGTGPNYGYTF. The chain is built from TRBV12-3 or TRBV12-4 and TRBJ1-2; the D call from TCRdb, TRBD1, cannot be confirmed without DNA. This CDR3 region has 15 residues.

The chain combines TRBV11-2 with TRBJ2-7; TCRdb lists TRBD2, though no DNA is available to test this call. This CDR3 region has 14 residues. The germline V gene has CDR1 SGHAT and CDR2 FQNNGV. The CDR3 loop reads CASSSGTSPYEQYF.

The rearrangement uses TRBV14 and TRBJ1-2; TCRdb picks TRBD1, but there is no DNA to check that call. CDR1 is SGHDN and CDR2 is FVKESK in the germline V gene. The CDR3 totals 14 residues. The CDR3 spells CASSDRDRNYGYTF.

The chain links TRBV5-1 to TRBJ2-1; TCRdb's D gene call, TRBD1, goes unchecked for lack of DNA. Germline values: CDR1 SGHRS, CDR2 YFSETQ. This CDR3 is built from 15 residues. CDR3 protein: CASSPDRSTYNEQFF.

The gene calls are TRBV9 and TRBJ2-7; without DNA, the TCRdb call of TRBD2 cannot be checked. CDR3 size: 15 residues. CDR1 is SGDLS and CDR2 is YYNGEE in the germline V gene. CDR3 amino acids: CASPRKRICSYEQYF.

The chain is built from TRBV6-4 and TRBJ2-2; lacking DNA, the TRBD2 call made by TCRdb goes unchecked. The germline V gene has CDR1 MRHNA and CDR2 SNTAGT. This CDR3 is built from 15 residues. The CDR3 loop reads CASSAGTSEAGELFF.

This sequence joins TRBV7-2 and TRBJ2-3; TCRdb outputs TRBD1, but without DNA this stays unchecked. The germline V gene encodes CDR1 SGHTA and CDR2 FQGNSA. This CDR3 spans 15 amino acids. CDR3 amino acids: CASSLTRGNTDTQYF.

This chain connects TRBV9 to TRBJ2-7; TCRdb gives TRBD2 as the D gene, but with no DNA this cannot be confirmed. Looked up from germline, CDR1 is SGDLS and CDR2 is YYNGEE. The CDR3 totals 15 residues. The CDR3 spells CASSVGRAGTYEQYF.

This rearrangement joins TRBV7-9 to TRBJ2-1; TCRdb's assignment of TRBD2 cannot be checked, as there is no DNA. The CDR3 sequence is 17 residues long. Germline lookup yields CDR1 SEHNR and CDR2 FQNEAQ (reference sequence). Here the CDR3 reads CASSPRSPAGVSTEQFF.